This T cell receptor (beta chain) was captured by sequencing in a study of control samples from healthy donors and cancer patients. The protocol was immunoSEQ multiplex PCR, while the TCRdb copy is restricted to in-frame clones and leaves out a portion. The table records 60,000 to 70,000 clones, around four fifths of them present only once. Trimming took off 2 bases at V and 7 bases at J, with 14 bases between the two ends. There are 14 residues in the CDR3. Per the germline V gene, CDR1 is MDHEN and CDR2 is SYDVKM. The origin of this receptor is a woman in her forties or fifties with lung cancer. The sample comprised PBMCs. The chain combines TRBV28 with TRBJ1-2, with D unresolved. In DNA form, the CDR3 reads TGTGCCAGCAGTTTAGTAGGGAATCTCCCTGGCTACACCTTC. It encodes CASSLVGNLPGYTF.